This passage covers 3 T cell receptor beta chains from one sample sequenced in a study of blood T cell repertoires in COVID-19. The data were produced by immunoSEQ multiplex PCR, yet TCRdb's version contains in-frame clones alone and is incomplete. This sample has about 300,000 clones; around 88% occur once, and the top ten carry about 1.5%. Material: peripheral blood. The receptors come from a woman in her 30s with COVID-19, enrolled during active disease.

This sequence joins TRBV30 and TRBJ1-4; D might be TRBD1 (5 bases). The CDR3 spans 13 residues. CDR1 and CDR2 from the germline V gene are GTSNPN and SVGIG (reference sequence). V was cut by 1 base and J by 7 bases, with 10 bases left in between. The CDR3 loop is CAWSGETAEKLFF. The CDR3 DNA follows: TGTGCCTGGAGTGGAGAGACAGCTGAAAAACTGTTTTTT.

The chain links TRBV24-1 to TRBJ1-2; D may be TRBD1 (6 bases). Germline V lookup: CDR1 KGHDR, CDR2 SFDVKD. The CDR3 contains 12 residues. The V gene lost 9 bases and the J gene lost 5 bases, with 12 bases spanning the gap. As DNA, the CDR3 is TGTGCCACCTCCACAGGGCGTTATGGCTACACCTTC. Encoded protein: CATSTGRYGYTF.

This clone was seen a single time. The chain is built from TRBV6-2 or TRBV6-3 and TRBJ2-7; 7 nucleotides line up with TRBD1. With 5 bases clipped from V and 6 bases from J, the junction kept 4 bases outside the gene matches. The CDR3 covers 12 residues. The V gene's germline CDR1 is MNHEY and CDR2 SVGEGT. DNA for the CDR3: TGTGCCAGCAGTACGACAGGGCTCGAGCAGTACTTC. Translation gives CASSTTGLEQYF.